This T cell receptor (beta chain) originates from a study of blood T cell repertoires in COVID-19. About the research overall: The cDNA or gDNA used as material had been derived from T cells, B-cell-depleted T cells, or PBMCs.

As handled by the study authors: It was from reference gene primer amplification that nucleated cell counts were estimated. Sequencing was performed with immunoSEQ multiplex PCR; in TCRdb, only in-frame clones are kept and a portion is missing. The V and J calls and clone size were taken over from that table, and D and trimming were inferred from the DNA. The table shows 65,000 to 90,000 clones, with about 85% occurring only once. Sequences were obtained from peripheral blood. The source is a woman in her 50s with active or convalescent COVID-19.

CDR3 protein: CATRAGAGYGYTF. For the CDR3, the DNA is TGTGCCACTAGAGCGGGCGCAGGGTATGGCTACACCTTC. The J gene is TRBJ1-2, the V gene TRBV12-3 or TRBV12-4; possible D gene TRBD1, 5 bases. The CDR3 contains 13 residues. The ends were cut back, 10 bases at V and 5 bases at J, with 17 bases in the middle.